This T cell receptor (beta chain) appears in the sequencing data of a study of response to subunit inactivated influenza vaccine. Ten or more counts support this clonotype. Each CDR3 protein gets one entry after TCRdb re-called the RT-PCR reads with MiXCR. The sample holds 450,000 to 600,000 distinct CDR3 sequences, around 7.7% seen once. The sequencing here drew on PBMCs from blood, taken roughly 24 months after vaccination. This receptor was taken from a man in his fifties or sixties who received an inactivated influenza vaccine.

Written as DNA, the CDR3 is TGTGCCAGCAGCTTAGACCTGGGACGGGCTAGGGAGCAGTACTTC. Translating gives CASSLDLGRAREQYF. This rearrangement joins TRBV11-2 to TRBJ2-7; either TRBD1 or TRBD2 may supply D (5 bases each). The CDR3 consists of 15 residues. Germline V lookup: CDR1 SGHAT, CDR2 FQNNGV. The ends were cut back, 0 bases at V and 7 bases at J, with 16 bases in the middle.